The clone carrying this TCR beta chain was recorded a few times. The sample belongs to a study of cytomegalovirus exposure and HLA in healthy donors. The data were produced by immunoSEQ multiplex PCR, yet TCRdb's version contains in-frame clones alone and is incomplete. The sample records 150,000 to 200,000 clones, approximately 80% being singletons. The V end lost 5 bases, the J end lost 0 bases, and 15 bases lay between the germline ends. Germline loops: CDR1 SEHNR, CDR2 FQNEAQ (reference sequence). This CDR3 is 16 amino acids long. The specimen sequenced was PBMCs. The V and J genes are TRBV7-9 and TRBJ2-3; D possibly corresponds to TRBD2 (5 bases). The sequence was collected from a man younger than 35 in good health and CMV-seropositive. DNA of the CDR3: TGTGCCAGCAGCCCGGTTGCGGGCCTCAGCACAGATACGCAGTATTTT. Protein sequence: CASSPVAGLSTDTQYF.